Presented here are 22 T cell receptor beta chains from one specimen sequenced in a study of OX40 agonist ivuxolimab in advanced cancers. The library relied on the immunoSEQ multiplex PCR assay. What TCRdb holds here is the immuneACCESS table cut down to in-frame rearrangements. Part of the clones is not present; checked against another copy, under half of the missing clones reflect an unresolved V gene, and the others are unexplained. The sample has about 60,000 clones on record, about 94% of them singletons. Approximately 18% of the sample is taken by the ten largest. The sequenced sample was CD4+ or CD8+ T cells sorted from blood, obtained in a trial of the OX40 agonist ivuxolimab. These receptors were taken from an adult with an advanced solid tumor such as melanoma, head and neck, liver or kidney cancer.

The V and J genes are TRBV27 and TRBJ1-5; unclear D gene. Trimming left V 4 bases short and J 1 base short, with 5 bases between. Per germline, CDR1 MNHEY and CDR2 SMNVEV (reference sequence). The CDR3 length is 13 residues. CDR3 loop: CASSYGSNQPQHF. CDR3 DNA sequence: TGTGCCAGCAGTTATGGGAGCAATCAGCCCCAGCATTTT.

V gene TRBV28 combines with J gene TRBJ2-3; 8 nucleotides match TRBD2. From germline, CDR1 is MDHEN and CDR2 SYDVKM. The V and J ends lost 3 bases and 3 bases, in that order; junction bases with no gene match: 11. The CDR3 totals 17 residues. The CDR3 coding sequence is TGTGCCAGCAGTTTCTCGCAGGAAGGCGGGAGGACAGATACGCAGTATTTT. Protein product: CASSFSQEGGRTDTQYF.

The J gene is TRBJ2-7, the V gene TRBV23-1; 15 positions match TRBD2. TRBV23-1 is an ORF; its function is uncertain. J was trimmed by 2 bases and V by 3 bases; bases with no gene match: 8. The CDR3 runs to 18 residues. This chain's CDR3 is CASSHPQGLAGGTYEQYF. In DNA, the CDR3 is TGCGCCAGCAGTCACCCGCAGGGACTAGCGGGAGGCACCTACGAGCAGTACTTC.

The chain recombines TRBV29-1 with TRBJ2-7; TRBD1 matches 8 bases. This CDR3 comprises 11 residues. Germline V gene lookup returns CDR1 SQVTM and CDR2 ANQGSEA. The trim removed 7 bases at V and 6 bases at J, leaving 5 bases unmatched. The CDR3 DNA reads TGCAGCGCCCGGACAGGGTCCGAGCAGTACTTC. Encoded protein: CSARTGSEQYF.

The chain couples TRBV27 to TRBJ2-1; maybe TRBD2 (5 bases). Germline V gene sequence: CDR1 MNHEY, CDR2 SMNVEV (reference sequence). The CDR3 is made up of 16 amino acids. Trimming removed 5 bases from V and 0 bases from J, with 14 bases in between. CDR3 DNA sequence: TGTGCCAGCAGTCCCTTGGCGGACTTCTCCTACAATGAGCAGTTCTTC. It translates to CASSPLADFSYNEQFF.

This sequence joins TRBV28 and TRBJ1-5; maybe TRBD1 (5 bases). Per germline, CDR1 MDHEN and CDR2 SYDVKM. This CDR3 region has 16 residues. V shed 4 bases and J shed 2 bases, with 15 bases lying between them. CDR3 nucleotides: TGTGCCAGCAGTTCCCTTGGTGGGGGAGGCAATCAGCCCCAGCATTTT. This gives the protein CASSSLGGGGNQPQHF.

The DNA for the CDR3 is TGTGCCAGCAGCCCCAGACTAGCGGAACAAGAGACCCAGTACTTC. It specifies CASSPRLAEQETQYF. The rearrangement uses TRBV13 and TRBJ2-5; 9 bases line up with TRBD2. Germline V CDR1 and CDR2: PRHDT, FYEKMQ (reference sequence). The CDR3 spans 15 residues. Trimming cost V 5 bases and J 2 bases; bases outside gene matches: 6.

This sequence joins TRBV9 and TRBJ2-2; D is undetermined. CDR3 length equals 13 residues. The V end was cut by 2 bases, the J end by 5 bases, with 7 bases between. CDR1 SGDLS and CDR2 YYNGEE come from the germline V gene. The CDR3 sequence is CASSVKFTGELFF. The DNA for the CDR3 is TGTGCCAGCAGCGTTAAGTTTACCGGGGAGCTGTTTTTT.

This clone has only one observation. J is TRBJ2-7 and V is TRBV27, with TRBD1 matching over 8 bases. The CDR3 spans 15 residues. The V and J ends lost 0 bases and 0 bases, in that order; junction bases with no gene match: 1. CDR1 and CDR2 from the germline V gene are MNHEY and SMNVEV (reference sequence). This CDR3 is CASSLSGQGSYEQYF. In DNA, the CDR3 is TGTGCCAGCAGTTTATCCGGACAGGGCTCCTACGAGCAGTACTTC.

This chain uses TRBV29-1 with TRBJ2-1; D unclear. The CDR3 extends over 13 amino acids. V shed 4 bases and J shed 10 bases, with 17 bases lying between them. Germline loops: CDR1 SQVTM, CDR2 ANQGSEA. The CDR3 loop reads CSVALVTLTEQFF. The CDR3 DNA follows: TGCAGCGTTGCTCTCGTCACCTTAACCGAGCAGTTCTTC.

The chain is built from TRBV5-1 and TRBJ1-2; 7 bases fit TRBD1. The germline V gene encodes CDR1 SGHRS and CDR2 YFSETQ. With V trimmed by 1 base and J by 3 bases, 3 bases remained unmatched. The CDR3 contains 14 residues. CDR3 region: CASSLSRGYYGYTF. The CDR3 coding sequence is TGCGCCAGCAGCTTGAGCAGGGGGTACTATGGCTACACCTTC.

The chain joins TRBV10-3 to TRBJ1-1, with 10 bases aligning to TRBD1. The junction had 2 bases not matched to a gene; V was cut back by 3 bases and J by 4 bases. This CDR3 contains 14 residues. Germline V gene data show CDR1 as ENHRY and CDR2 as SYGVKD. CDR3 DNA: TGTGCCATCAGTGAAGGGACAGGGGTCACTGAAGCTTTCTTT. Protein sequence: CAISEGTGVTEAFF.

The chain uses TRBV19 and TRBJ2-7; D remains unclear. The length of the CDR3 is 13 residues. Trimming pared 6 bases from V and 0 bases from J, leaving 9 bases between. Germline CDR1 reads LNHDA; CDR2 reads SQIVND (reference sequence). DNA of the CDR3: TGTGCCAGTAGCCCTGGGTCCTCCTACGAGCAGTACTTC. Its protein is CASSPGSSYEQYF.

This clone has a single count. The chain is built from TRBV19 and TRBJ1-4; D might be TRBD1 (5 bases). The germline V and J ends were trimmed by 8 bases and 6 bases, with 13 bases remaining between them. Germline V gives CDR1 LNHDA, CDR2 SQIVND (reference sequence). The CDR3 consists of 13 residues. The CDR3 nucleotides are TGTGCCAGTTCTTGGCAGGGTGATGAAAAACTGTTTTTT. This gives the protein CASSWQGDEKLFF.

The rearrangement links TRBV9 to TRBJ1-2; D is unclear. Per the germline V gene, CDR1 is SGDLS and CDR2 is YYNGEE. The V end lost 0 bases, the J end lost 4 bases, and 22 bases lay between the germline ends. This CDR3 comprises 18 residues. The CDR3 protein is CASSVAIKNPGAIYGYTF. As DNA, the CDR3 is TGTGCCAGCAGCGTAGCAATAAAAAACCCGGGTGCTATCTATGGCTACACCTTC.

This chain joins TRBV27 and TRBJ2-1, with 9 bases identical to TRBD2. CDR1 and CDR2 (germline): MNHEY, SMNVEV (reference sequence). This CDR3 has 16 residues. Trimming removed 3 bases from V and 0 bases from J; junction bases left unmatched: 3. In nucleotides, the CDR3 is TGTGCCAGCAGTTTGGCTAGCGGGAACTCCTACAATGAGCAGTTCTTC. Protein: CASSLASGNSYNEQFF.

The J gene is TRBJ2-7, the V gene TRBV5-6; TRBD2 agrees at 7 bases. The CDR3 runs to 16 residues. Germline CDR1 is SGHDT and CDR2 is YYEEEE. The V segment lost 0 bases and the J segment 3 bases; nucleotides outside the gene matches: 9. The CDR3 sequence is CASSLVGEGEHYEQYF. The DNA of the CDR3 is TGTGCCAGCAGCTTGGTTGGGGAGGGAGAACACTACGAGCAGTACTTC.

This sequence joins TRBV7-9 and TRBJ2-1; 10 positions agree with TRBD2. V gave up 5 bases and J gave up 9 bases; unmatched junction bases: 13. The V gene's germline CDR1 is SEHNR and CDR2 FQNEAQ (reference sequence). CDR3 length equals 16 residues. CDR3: CASSPLAGEAFGEQFF. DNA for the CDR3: TGTGCCAGCAGCCCCCTAGCGGGAGAGGCTTTTGGTGAGCAGTTCTTC.

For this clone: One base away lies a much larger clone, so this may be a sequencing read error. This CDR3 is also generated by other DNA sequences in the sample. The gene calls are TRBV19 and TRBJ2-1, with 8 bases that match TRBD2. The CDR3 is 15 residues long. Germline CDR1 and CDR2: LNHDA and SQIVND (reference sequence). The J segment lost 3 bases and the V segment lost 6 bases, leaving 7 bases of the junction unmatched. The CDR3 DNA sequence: TGTGCCAGTAGCCTCGCGCTAGCGGGCTACAATGAGCAGTTCTTC. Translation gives CASSLALAGYNEQFF.

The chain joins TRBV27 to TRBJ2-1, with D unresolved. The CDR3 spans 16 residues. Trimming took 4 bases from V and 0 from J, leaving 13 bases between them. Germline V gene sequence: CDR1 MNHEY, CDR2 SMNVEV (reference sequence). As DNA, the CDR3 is TGTGCCAGCAGTTCCGGTGGGTGGGGCTCCTACAATGAGCAGTTCTTC. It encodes CASSSGGWGSYNEQFF.

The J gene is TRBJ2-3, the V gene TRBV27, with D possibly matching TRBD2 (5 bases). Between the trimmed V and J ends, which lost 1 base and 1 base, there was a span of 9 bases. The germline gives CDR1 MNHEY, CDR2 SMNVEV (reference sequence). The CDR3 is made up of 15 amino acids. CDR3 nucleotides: TGTGCCAGCAGTTTATGGCCCGGGGGCACAGATACGCAGTATTTT. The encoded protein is CASSLWPGGTDTQYF.

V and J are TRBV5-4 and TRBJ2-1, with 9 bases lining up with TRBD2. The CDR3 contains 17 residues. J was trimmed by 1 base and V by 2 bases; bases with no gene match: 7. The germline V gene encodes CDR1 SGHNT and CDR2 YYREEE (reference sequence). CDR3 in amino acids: CASSLHSGRRSYNEQFF. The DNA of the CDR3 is TGTGCCAGCAGCTTACATAGCGGGAGAAGGTCCTACAATGAGCAGTTCTTC.